This T cell receptor (beta chain) was captured in a study of T cell responses to AZD1222 COVID-19 vaccine. TCRdb keeps only in-frame clones here, not all; method: immunoSEQ multiplex PCR. The data hold 100,000 to 120,000 clones, with 70% to 90% observed a single time. Germline values: CDR1 MGHRA, CDR2 YSYEKL. The CDR3 covers 14 residues. Trimming took 0 bases from V and 2 from J, leaving 8 bases between them. Second-dose intervals of approximately 4 or approximately 12 weeks were pooled. Notes on the study in general: Dominant CD4 TCR responses targeted spike regions 160-218 and 743-854. Scientists sampled the repertoires only once the peak T cell response had passed.

Comments on this clone: What it binds is not known.

The chain joins TRBV4-1 to TRBJ2-7, with D tentatively TRBD1 or TRBD2 (6 bases each). This material consisted of peripheral blood, taken 28 days after the second AZD1222 dose. The sequence was collected from an adult who received the AZD1222 COVID-19 vaccine. CDR3 bases: TGCGCCAGCAGCCAAGAGAGGGGGGCCTACGAGCAGTACTTC. Translating it yields CASSQERGAYEQYF.